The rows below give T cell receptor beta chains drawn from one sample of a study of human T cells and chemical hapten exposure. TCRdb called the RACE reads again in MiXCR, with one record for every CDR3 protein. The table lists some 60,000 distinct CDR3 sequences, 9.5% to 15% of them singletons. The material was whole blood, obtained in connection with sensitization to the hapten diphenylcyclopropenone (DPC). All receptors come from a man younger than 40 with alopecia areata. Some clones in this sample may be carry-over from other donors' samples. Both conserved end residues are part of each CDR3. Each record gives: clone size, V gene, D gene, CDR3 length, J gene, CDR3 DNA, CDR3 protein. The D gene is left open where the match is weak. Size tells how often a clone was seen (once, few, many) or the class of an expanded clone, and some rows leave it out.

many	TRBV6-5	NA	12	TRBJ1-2	TGTGCCAGCAGTTACGGGACCTATGGCTACACCTTC	CASSYGTYGYTF
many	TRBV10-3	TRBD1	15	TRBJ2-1	TGTGCCATCAGTGAGTCGAGACAGGGGGCGAATGAGCAGTTCTTC	CAISESRQGANEQFF
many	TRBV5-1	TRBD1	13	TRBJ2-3	TGCGCCAGCAGCAGGACAGGGACAGATACGCAGTATTTT	CASSRTGTDTQYF
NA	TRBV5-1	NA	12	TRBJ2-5	TGCGCCAGCAATGACAACCAAGAGACCCAGTACTTC	CASNDNQETQYF
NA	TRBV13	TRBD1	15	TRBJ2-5	TGTGCCAGCAGCCCGCAGAGACAGGGATGGGAGACCCAGTACTTC	CASSPQRQGWETQYF
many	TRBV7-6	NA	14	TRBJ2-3	TGTGCCAGCAGCTTAGGAGGGGATTCAGATACGCAGTATTTT	CASSLGGDSDTQYF
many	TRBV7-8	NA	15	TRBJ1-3	TGTGCCAGCAGCTTAGGTTCCGGGGCTGGAAACACCATATATTTT	CASSLGSGAGNTIYF
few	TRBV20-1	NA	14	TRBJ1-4	TGCAGTGCTAGAGATCTCATTGGAGGCGAAAAACTGTTTTTT	CSARDLIGGEKLFF
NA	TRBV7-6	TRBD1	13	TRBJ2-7	TGTGCCAGCAGTCGACAGGGGGCGAGGGAGCAGTACTTC	CASSRQGAREQYF
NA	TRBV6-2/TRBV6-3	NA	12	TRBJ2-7	TGTGCCAGCCACTCTATCTCCTACGAGCAGTACTTC	CASHSISYEQYF
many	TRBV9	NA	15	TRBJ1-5	TGTGCCAGCAGTCCTCAATCGGGCATGGACCAGCCCCAGCATTTT	CASSPQSGMDQPQHF
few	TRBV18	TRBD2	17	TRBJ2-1	TGTGCCAGCTCACCAGGACTAGCGGGGTTATCCTACAATGAGCAGTTCTTC	CASSPGLAGLSYNEQFF
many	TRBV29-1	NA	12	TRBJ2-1	TGCAGCGTTGAAGAAGGCTATAATGAGCAGTTCTTC	CSVEEGYNEQFF
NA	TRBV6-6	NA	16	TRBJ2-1	TGTGCCAGCAGCCCCTTTGGAGAAAACTCCTACAATGAGCAGTTCTTC	CASSPFGENSYNEQFF
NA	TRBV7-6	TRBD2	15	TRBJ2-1	TGTGCCAGCAGCTTAAGCGGGGGGTCCTACAATGAGCAGTTCTTC	CASSLSGGSYNEQFF
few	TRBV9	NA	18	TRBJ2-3	TGTGCCAGCAGCGGGGGACCTGGGACGGCGAGACTCACAGATACGCAGTATTTT	CASSGGPGTARLTDTQYF